The 29 T cell receptor beta chains below all came from one sample that was sequenced in a study of blood T cells in healthy people across ages. A sample-barcoded 5' primer and a J-beta primer mix were used in a second PCR of about 6 to 11 cycles. TCRdb independently ran MiXCR on the 5' RACE reads; one entry per CDR3 protein. The table lists 650,000 to 900,000 distinct CDR3 sequences, under 80% of them singletons. Sequenced input: blood. These receptors were obtained from a man aged 25-45 years in good health.

This clonotype came up a few times. This chain joins TRBV7-2 and TRBJ2-5, with 9 bases matching TRBD2. CDR1 is SGHTA, CDR2 FQGNSA, per germline. The CDR3 covers 15 residues. V lost 2 bases and J lost 1; bases outside the gene matches: 2. CDR3 residues: CASSLLAGIQETQYF. The CDR3 nucleotides read TGTGCCAGCAGCTTACTAGCGGGGATCCAAGAGACCCAGTACTTC.

V usage is TRBV4-3 and J usage is TRBJ1-1, with 7 bases that match TRBD1. Germline CDR1 and CDR2: LGHNA and YSLEER. The trim removed 0 bases at V and 10 bases at J, leaving 11 bases unmatched. The CDR3 runs 15 residues. CDR3 nucleotides: TGCGCCAGCAGCCAAGAACTCGAGAAGGGGGCTAGAGCTTTCTTT. Translation: CASSQELEKGARAFF.

This clonotype appeared a few times. V gene TRBV12-3 or TRBV12-4 combines with J gene TRBJ2-7; weak D call: TRBD2 (5 bases). CDR3 length: 15 amino acids. V lost 6 bases, J lost 6 bases, and 21 bases lay in between. The CDR3 coding sequence is TGTGCCAGCAGCCCTGGGGAGATTCTACTGGGCGAGCAGTACTTC. Amino acid sequence: CASSPGEILLGEQYF.

The chain carries TRBV7-9 and TRBJ1-6; D remains unclear. Germline V gene sequence: CDR1 SEHNR, CDR2 FQNEAQ (reference sequence). The CDR3 consists of 14 residues. Deletions cut 4 bases from V and 9 bases from J, with 13 bases between. The chain's CDR3 is CASSSGLGSSPLHF. CDR3 bases: TGTGCCAGCAGCTCCGGACTCGGAAGTTCACCCCTCCACTTT.

J is TRBJ1-2 and V is TRBV29-1; 10 bases agree with TRBD1. In germline, CDR1 is SQVTM, CDR2 ANQGSEA. The CDR3 is 14 residues long. V lost 3 bases to trimming and J lost 2 bases; unmatched junction nucleotides: 3. The CDR3 nucleotides are TGCAGCGTTGACCAGGGACAGGGGAACTATGGCTACACCTTC. Translation gives CSVDQGQGNYGYTF. Variable domain in full (rest from reference TRBV29-1 and TRBJ1-2): SAVISQKPSRDICQRGTSLTIQCQVDSQVTMMFWYRQQPGQSLTLIATANQGSEATYESGFVIDKFPISRPNLTFSTLTVSNMSPEDSSIYLCSVDQGQGNYGYTFGSGTRLTVV.

The V call is TRBV5-1, the J call TRBJ2-3; D is unresolved. V lost 0 bases to trimming and J lost 3 bases, with 8 bases between them. The length of the CDR3 is 14 residues. Germline V gene sequence: CDR1 SGHRS, CDR2 YFSETQ. CDR3 region: CASSLAQTTDTQYF. The DNA for the CDR3 is TGCGCCAGCAGCTTGGCACAGACGACAGATACGCAGTATTTT.

This clonotype showed up just once. The chain carries TRBV5-1 and TRBJ2-5; 9 nucleotides agree with TRBD2. The better agreement between TRBJ2-7 and the DNA end casts doubt on the J call. This CDR3 contains 14 residues. In germline, CDR1 is SGHRS, CDR2 YFSETQ. The CDR3 DNA is TGCGCCAGCAGCTGGGGACTAGCAGGGTACGAGCAGTACTTC. It is translated as CASSWGLAGYEQYF.

This rearrangement joins TRBV27 to TRBJ1-2; 8 positions agree with TRBD1. Germline assignment: CDR1 MNHEY and CDR2 SMNVEV (reference sequence). The length of the CDR3 is 16 residues. J was trimmed by 3 bases and V by 5 bases; bases with no gene match: 11. The CDR3 DNA reads TGTGCCAGCAGTGAGGTTTGGACAGGGTTTGACTATGGCTACACCTTC. Translation: CASSEVWTGFDYGYTF.

This clonotype occurred a few times. The chain links TRBV20-1 to TRBJ1-2; TRBD1 is a possible D gene (5 bases). The CDR3 sequence is 11 residues long. Trimming removed 5 bases from V and 4 bases from J, with 8 bases in between. The germline CDR1 and CDR2 sequences are DFQATT and SNEGSKA (reference sequence). CDR3: CSAYDSYGYTF. The CDR3 DNA follows: TGCAGTGCTTACGACAGCTATGGCTACACCTTC.

The chain employs TRBV28 and TRBJ1-2; D call uncertain. V lost 7 bases and J lost 0, with 18 bases in between. Germline assignment: CDR1 MDHEN and CDR2 SYDVKM. This CDR3 is built from 16 residues. CDR3 region: CASTHSTMEANYGYTF. For the CDR3, the DNA is TGTGCCAGCACCCACTCGACTATGGAGGCTAACTATGGCTACACCTTC.

This clonotype has only one observation. This chain joins TRBV20-1 and TRBJ1-1; 9 bases are shared with TRBD1. The CDR3 runs 12 residues. The germline CDR1 and CDR2 sequences are DFQATT and SNEGSKA (reference sequence). The V gene end was trimmed by 4 bases and the J gene end by 7 bases; junction bases not matched to a gene: 4. The CDR3 spells CSAKTGGGEAFF. The CDR3 bases are TGCAGTGCTAAAACAGGGGGCGGTGAAGCTTTCTTT.

This clonotype was observed at least ten times. This rearrangement joins TRBV3-1 to TRBJ2-7; weak D call: TRBD2 (6 bases). CDR1 is LGHDT and CDR2 is YNNKEL in the germline V gene (reference sequence). The CDR3 extends over 14 amino acids. Between the trimmed V and J ends, which lost 5 bases and 7 bases, there was a span of 18 bases. CDR3 sequence: CASSNSPRDSEQYF. CDR3 sequence (DNA): TGTGCCAGCAGCAACAGCCCCCGGGACTCGGAGCAGTACTTC.

The rearrangement links TRBV7-2 to TRBJ2-3; 11 bases align to TRBD2. Germline V gives CDR1 SGHTA, CDR2 FQGNSA. There are 14 residues in the CDR3. Trimming removed 5 bases from V and 8 bases from J; junction bases left unmatched: 6. The CDR3 spells CASSQDGTSGTQYF. In nucleotides, the CDR3 is TGTGCCAGCAGCCAAGATGGGACTAGCGGTACGCAGTATTTT.

The V gene is TRBV29-1, the J gene TRBJ2-5, with D perhaps TRBD1 (5 bases). The last part of the DNA fits TRBJ2-7 better; the J call may be wrong. The CDR3 contains 14 residues. From germline, CDR1 is SQVTM and CDR2 ANQGSEA. The CDR3 here is CSAKEQDDSYEQYF. CDR3 coding DNA: TGCAGCGCCAAAGAACAGGACGACTCCTACGAGCAGTACTTC.

This clonotype was recorded only once. The V call is TRBV4-2, the J call TRBJ2-1; a weak D match, TRBD1 (7 bases). V lost 0 bases to trimming and J lost 7 bases, with 16 bases between them. The CDR3 runs 16 residues. Germline lookup yields CDR1 LGHNA and CDR2 YNFKEQ. CDR3 sequence: CASSQDPSRGANEQFF. The CDR3 nucleotides are TGTGCCAGCAGCCAAGATCCTAGCAGGGGGGCTAATGAGCAGTTCTTC.

This clonotype was seen only once. The V call is TRBV24-1, the J call TRBJ2-6; a weak D match, TRBD2 (5 bases). The germline V and J ends were trimmed by 1 base and 1 base, with 7 bases remaining between them. CDR3 length: 16 residues. Germline lookup yields CDR1 KGHDR and CDR2 SFDVKD. DNA of the CDR3: TGTGCCACCAGTGATTTCGAGGGATCTGGGGCCAACGTCCTGACTTTC. Translation: CATSDFEGSGANVLTF.

This chain uses TRBV5-6 with TRBJ2-5; either TRBD1 or TRBD2 may supply D (5 bases each). The germline CDR1 and CDR2 sequences are SGHDT and YYEEEE. The CDR3 spans 17 residues. The V end was cut by 1 base, the J end by 3 bases, with 19 bases between. Written as DNA, the CDR3 is TGTGCCAGCAGCTTGTTCCGGCGGACCAGGGACGAAGAGACCCAGTACTTC. Amino acid sequence: CASSLFRRTRDEETQYF.

The rearrangement joins TRBV6-5 to TRBJ1-2, with a possible D match to TRBD1 (5 bases). Trimming removed 7 bases at V and 1 base at J, with 7 bases between. Germline V gene data show CDR1 as MNHEY and CDR2 as SVGAGI. The CDR3 has 12 residues. CDR3 region: CASTGHNYGYTF. In DNA form, the CDR3 reads TGTGCCAGCACAGGGCATAACTATGGCTACACCTTC.

This chain uses TRBV27 with TRBJ1-2; D uncertain. Germline values: CDR1 MNHEY, CDR2 SMNVEV (reference sequence). V lost 5 bases, J lost 4 bases, and 11 bases lay in between. The CDR3 sequence is 13 residues long. Here the CDR3 DNA reads TGTGCCAGCAGTGCCCCCGGCTTCTATGGCTACACCTTC. Translated, it gives CASSAPGFYGYTF.

The chain employs TRBV18 and TRBJ2-7, with a weak D call TRBD1 (6 bases). The V and J ends lost 0 bases and 4 bases respectively, with 13 bases between them. Germline lookup yields CDR1 KGHSH and CDR2 LQKENI. The CDR3 covers 15 residues. CDR3 protein: CASSPPSRGGYEQYF. CDR3 bases: TGTGCCAGCTCACCACCATCCAGGGGTGGGTACGAGCAGTACTTC.

This clonotype showed up just a few times. The V call is TRBV10-3, the J call TRBJ2-4; D may match TRBD1 or TRBD2 (5 bases each). V shed 1 base and J shed 8 bases, with 9 bases lying between them. Germline CDR1 reads ENHRY; CDR2 reads SYGVKD. This CDR3 is built from 13 residues. CDR3 nucleotide sequence: TGTGCCATCAGTGAGTTCCAGGGAGACATTCAGTACTTC. Protein: CAISEFQGDIQYF.

This chain links TRBV9 with TRBJ2-7, with D maybe TRBD2 (7 bases). In germline, CDR1 is SGDLS, CDR2 YYNGEE. The CDR3 length is 16 residues. V was pared by 5 bases and J by 0 bases, with 18 bases between. CDR3 amino acids: CASSIGGGSSSYEQYF. The CDR3 DNA is TGTGCCAGCAGTATAGGGGGGGGCTCTAGCTCCTACGAGCAGTACTTC.

This sequence joins TRBV3-1 and TRBJ2-4; D is undetermined. The closer fit of TRBJ2-5 to the DNA end suggests the J call may be wrong. Germline V CDR1 and CDR2: LGHDT, YNNKEL (reference sequence). This CDR3 contains 15 residues. The CDR3 DNA sequence: TGTGCCAGCAGCCACCTCCTCGGATTTAAAGAGACCCAGTACTTC. This gives the protein CASSHLLGFKETQYF.

This clonotype was counted a single time. The chain joins TRBV5-5 to TRBJ2-7; no reliable D call. This CDR3 region has 13 residues. The V end was cut by 6 bases, the J end by 4 bases, with 14 bases between. Per the germline V gene, CDR1 is SGHKS and CDR2 is YYEKEE (reference sequence). The CDR3 nucleotides are TGTGCCAGCACCGCATCGGAGAATTACGAGCAGTACTTC. Residues: CASTASENYEQYF.

V is TRBV20-1 and J is TRBJ2-1; D not certain. The V and J ends lost 0 bases and 8 bases respectively, with 5 bases between them. The CDR3 runs 11 residues. CDR1 is DFQATT and CDR2 is SNEGSKA in the germline V gene (reference sequence). The CDR3 DNA follows: TGCAGTGCTAGAGATAGGGATGAGCAGTTCTTC. It yields the protein CSARDRDEQFF.

This clonotype has a handful of counts. This chain connects TRBV19 to TRBJ2-4, with D possibly matching TRBD1 (5 bases). The DNA matches TRBJ2-5 better at its end, which makes the J call doubtful. This CDR3 is 13 amino acids long. The germline gives CDR1 LNHDA, CDR2 SQIVND (reference sequence). CDR3 DNA: TGTGCCAGTAGTACCGACAGAGAAGAGACCCAGTACTTC. Protein: CASSTDREETQYF.

The chain recombines TRBV7-2 with TRBJ1-4, with 9 bases identical to TRBD1. Germline V gene sequence: CDR1 SGHTA, CDR2 FQGNSA. This CDR3 has 14 amino acids. With 7 bases clipped from V and 5 bases from J, the junction kept 5 bases outside the gene matches. The DNA of the CDR3 is TGTGCCAGCAACGACAGGGGGAGGAATGAAAAACTGTTTTTT. Amino acid sequence: CASNDRGRNEKLFF.

The J gene is TRBJ2-5, the V gene TRBV7-8; TRBD1 aligns across 7 bases. The germline V gene encodes CDR1 SGHVS and CDR2 FQNEAQ. With V trimmed by 3 bases and J by 11 bases, 6 bases remained unmatched. The CDR3 is 12 residues long. This CDR3 is CASSFVTGEQYF. The CDR3 DNA reads TGTGCCAGCAGCTTTGTCACAGGGGAGCAGTACTTC.

This chain joins TRBV6-1 and TRBJ1-6; the D gene is possibly TRBD1 (5 bases). CDR1 MNHNS and CDR2 SASEGT come from the germline V gene. This CDR3 is 15 amino acids long. With 7 bases removed from V and 7 bases from J, the gap between germline ends came to 17 bases. CDR3 coding DNA: TGTGCCAGCAAAGGACAAGGGGCGTTGAATTCACCCCTCCACTTT. As protein: CASKGQGALNSPLHF.